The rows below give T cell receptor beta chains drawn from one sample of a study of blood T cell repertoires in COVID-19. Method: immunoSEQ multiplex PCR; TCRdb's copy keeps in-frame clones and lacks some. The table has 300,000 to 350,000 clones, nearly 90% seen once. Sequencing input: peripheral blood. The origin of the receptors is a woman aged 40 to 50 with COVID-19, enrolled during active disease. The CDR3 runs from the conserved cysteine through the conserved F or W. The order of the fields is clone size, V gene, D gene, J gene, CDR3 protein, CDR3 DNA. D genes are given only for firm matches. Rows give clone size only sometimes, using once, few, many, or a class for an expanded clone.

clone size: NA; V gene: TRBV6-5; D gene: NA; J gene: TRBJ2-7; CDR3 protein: CASSYSSVSSYEQYF; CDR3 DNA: TGTGCCAGCAGTTACTCATCAGTAAGCTCCTACGAGCAGTACTTC
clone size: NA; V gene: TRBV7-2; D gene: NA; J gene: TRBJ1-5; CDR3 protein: CASSLALGGRGNQPQHF; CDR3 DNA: TGTGCCAGCAGCTTAGCGCTCGGGGGTAGGGGCAATCAGCCCCAGCATTTT
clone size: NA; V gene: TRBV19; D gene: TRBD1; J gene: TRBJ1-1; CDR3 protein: CASRPPGQQRAEAFF; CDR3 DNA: TGTGCCAGTAGACCTCCGGGACAGCAAAGGGCTGAAGCTTTCTTT
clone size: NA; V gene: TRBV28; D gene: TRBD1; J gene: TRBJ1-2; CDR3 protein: CASRIGTAVNYGYTF; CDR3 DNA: TGTGCCAGCAGAATCGGGACAGCTGTTAACTATGGCTACACCTTC
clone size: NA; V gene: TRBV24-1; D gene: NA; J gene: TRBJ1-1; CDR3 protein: CATSGRPQGTRDTEAFF; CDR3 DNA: TGTGCCACCAGTGGTCGACCGCAGGGGACAAGAGACACTGAAGCTTTCTTT
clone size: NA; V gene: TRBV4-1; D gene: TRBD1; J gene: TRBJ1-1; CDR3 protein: CASSQLPGQGKTEAFF; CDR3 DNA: TGCGCCAGCAGCCAACTACCGGGACAGGGAAAAACTGAAGCTTTCTTT
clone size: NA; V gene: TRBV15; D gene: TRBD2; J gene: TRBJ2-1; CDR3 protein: CATSGRLASYNEQFF; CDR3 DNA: TGTGCCACCAGCGGACGACTAGCATCCTACAATGAGCAGTTCTTC
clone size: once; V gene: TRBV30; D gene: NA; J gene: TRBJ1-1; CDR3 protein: CAWSWGGTPTVAEAFF; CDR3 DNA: TGTGCCTGGAGTTGGGGGGGGACCCCCACCGTAGCTGAAGCTTTCTTT
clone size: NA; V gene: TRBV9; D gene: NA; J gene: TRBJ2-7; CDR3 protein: CASSPITSNHEQYF; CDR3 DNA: TGTGCCAGCAGCCCCATTACTAGCAACCACGAGCAGTACTTC
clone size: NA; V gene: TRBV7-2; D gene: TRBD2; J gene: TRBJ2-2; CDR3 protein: CASSPGLAGNTGELFF; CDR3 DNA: TGTGCCAGCAGCCCAGGACTAGCGGGAAACACCGGGGAGCTGTTTTTT
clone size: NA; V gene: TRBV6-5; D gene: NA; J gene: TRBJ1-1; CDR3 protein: CAGSRDPGQGSEAFF; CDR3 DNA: TGTGCCGGCAGTCGCGATCCTGGGCAGGGGAGTGAAGCTTTCTTT
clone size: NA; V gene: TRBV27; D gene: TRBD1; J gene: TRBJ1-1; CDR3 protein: CASRGAMNTEAFF; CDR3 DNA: TGTGCCTCCAGGGGGGCAATGAACACTGAAGCTTTCTTT
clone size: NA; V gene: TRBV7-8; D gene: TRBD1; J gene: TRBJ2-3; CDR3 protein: CASSLNGQGQYTQYF; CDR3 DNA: TGTGCCAGCAGCTTAAATGGACAGGGCCAATATACGCAGTATTTT
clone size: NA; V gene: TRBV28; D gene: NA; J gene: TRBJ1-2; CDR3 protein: CASSLHTGGNYGYTF; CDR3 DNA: TGTGCCAGCAGTTTGCACACTGGAGGGAACTATGGCTACACCTTC
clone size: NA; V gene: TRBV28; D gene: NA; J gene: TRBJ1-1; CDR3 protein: CASSLIGVMGEAFF; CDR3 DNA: TGTGCCAGCAGTTTAATAGGGGTTATGGGTGAAGCTTTCTTT
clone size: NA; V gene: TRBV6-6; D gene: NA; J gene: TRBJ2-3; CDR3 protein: CASSLKDTQYF; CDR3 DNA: TGTGCCAGCAGTTTAAAAGATACGCAGTATTTT
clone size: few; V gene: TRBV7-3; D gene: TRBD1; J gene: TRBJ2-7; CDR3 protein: CASSKDRGSLYEQYF; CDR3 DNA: TGTGCCAGCAGCAAGGACAGGGGGAGCCTCTACGAGCAGTACTTC
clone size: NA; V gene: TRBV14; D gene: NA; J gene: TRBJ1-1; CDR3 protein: CASSQDRGWTWDEAFF; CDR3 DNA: TGTGCCAGCAGCCAAGATCGAGGTTGGACTTGGGATGAAGCTTTCTTT
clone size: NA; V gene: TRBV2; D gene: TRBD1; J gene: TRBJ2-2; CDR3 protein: CASSNQGAGELFF; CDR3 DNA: TGTGCCAGCAGTAACCAGGGGGCCGGGGAGCTGTTTTTT
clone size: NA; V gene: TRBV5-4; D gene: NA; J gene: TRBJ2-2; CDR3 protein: CASKLSGTGAGGELFF; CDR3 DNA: TGTGCCAGCAAACTGTCTGGGACTGGGGCCGGCGGGGAGCTGTTTTTT
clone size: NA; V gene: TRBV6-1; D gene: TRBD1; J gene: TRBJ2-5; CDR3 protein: CASSEAQQGGETQYF; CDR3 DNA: TGTGCCAGCAGTGAAGCCCAACAGGGGGGAGAGACCCAGTACTTC
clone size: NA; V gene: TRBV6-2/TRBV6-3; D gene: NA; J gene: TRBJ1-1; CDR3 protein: CASSYSKGRLGLNTEAFF; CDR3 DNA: TGTGCCAGCAGTTACTCAAAAGGCCGTTTGGGGCTTAACACTGAAGCTTTCTTT
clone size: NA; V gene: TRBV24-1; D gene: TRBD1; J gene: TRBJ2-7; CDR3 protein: CATSDLGQGKAYEQYF; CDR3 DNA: TGTGCCACCAGTGACTTGGGACAGGGGAAGGCCTACGAGCAGTACTTC
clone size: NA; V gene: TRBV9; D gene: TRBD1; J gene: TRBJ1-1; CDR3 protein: CASSVVGDRVSEAFF; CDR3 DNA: TGTGCCAGCAGCGTAGTCGGGGACAGGGTATCTGAAGCTTTCTTT
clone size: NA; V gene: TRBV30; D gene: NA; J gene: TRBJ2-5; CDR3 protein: CAWSVGPRETRYF; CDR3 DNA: TGTGCCTGGAGTGTTGGGCCCCGGGAGACCCGGTACTTC
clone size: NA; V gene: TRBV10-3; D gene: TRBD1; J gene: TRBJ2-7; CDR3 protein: CAMGPGQGSYEQYF; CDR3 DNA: TGTGCCATGGGACCGGGACAGGGTTCATACGAGCAGTACTTC
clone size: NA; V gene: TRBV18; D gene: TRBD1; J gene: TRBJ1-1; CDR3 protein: CASSRGQGASNTEAFF; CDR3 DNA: TGTGCCAGCTCACGGGGACAGGGGGCTTCGAACACTGAAGCTTTCTTT
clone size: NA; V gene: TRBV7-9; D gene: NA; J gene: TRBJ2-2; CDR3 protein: CASSFGGAGELFF; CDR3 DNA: TGTGCCAGCAGCTTCGGGGGAGCCGGGGAGCTGTTTTTT
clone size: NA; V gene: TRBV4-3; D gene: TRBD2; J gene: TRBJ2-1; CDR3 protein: CASSQLAGYSEQFF; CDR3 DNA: TGCGCCAGCAGCCAACTAGCGGGGTACTCTGAGCAGTTCTTC
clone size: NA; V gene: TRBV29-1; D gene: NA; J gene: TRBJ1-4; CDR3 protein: CSVVGLAGEKLFF; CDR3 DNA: TGCAGCGTTGTGGGGCTGGCGGGGGAAAAACTGTTTTTT
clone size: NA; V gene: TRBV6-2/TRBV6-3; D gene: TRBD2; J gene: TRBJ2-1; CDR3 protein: CASSKQRGRIVNEQFF; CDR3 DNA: TGTGCCAGCAGTAAACAGCGGGGGAGGATTGTTAATGAGCAGTTCTTC
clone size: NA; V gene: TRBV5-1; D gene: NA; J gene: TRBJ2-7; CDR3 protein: CASSWKDRLYEQYF; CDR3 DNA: TGCGCCAGCAGCTGGAAGGACAGACTTTACGAGCAGTACTTC
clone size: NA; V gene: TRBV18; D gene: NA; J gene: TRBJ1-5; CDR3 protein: CASSPRGGNQPQHF; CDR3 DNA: TGTGCCAGCTCACCCAGGGGAGGCAATCAGCCCCAGCATTTT
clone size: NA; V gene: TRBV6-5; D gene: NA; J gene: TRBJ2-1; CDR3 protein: CASSTRYRSGDEQFF; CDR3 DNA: TGTGCCAGCAGTACTCGATACCGCTCCGGGGATGAGCAGTTCTTC